One and the same sample provided the 31 T cell receptor beta chains below, sequenced in a study of T cell responses to AZD1222 COVID-19 vaccine. The table came from immunoSEQ multiplex PCR; TCRdb's copy has only in-frame clones and leaves some out. This table holds 180,000 or so clones, roughly nine tenths found once. The input for sequencing was peripheral blood, taken 28 days after the second AZD1222 dose. These receptors came from an adult who received the AZD1222 COVID-19 vaccine.

The chain couples TRBV5-6 to TRBJ1-6; D uncertain. In germline, CDR1 is SGHDT, CDR2 YYEEEE. The length of the CDR3 is 16 residues. Trimming took 4 bases from V and 0 from J, leaving 11 bases between them. CDR3 loop: CASSVDRSSYNSPLHF. The CDR3 DNA reads as TGTGCCAGCAGCGTTGACCGGAGCTCCTATAATTCACCCCTCCACTTT.

V usage is TRBV7-2 and J usage is TRBJ1-6; 7 bases line up with TRBD1. CDR1 is SGHTA, CDR2 FQGNSA, per germline. The CDR3 length is 15 residues. V was clipped by 1 base and J by 7 bases; unmatched bases: 4. For the CDR3, the DNA is TGTGCCAGCAGCTTAGTAGGGGGCGAGAATTCACCCCTCCACTTT. Translating it yields CASSLVGGENSPLHF.

The V gene is TRBV9, the J gene TRBJ2-3, with D unclear. The germline gives CDR1 SGDLS, CDR2 YYNGEE. The CDR3 length is 13 residues. Trimming pared 0 bases from V and 6 bases from J, leaving 8 bases between. The CDR3 is CASSVAPADTQYF. The DNA for the CDR3 is TGTGCCAGCAGCGTAGCGCCGGCGGATACGCAGTATTTT.

This clone has only one observation. This chain uses TRBV29-1 with TRBJ1-1, with D unclear. Between the trimmed V and J ends, which lost 3 bases and 6 bases, there was a span of 14 bases. The CDR3 extends over 13 amino acids. Germline assignment: CDR1 SQVTM and CDR2 ANQGSEA. CDR3 in amino acids: CSVDRMTSPEAFF. The CDR3, as DNA: TGCAGCGTTGACAGGATGACTTCTCCTGAAGCTTTCTTT.

This chain connects TRBV2 to TRBJ2-5, with a weak D call TRBD2 (5 bases). Trimming stripped 5 bases from V and 6 bases from J, with 13 bases between. Germline V gives CDR1 SNHLY, CDR2 FYNNEI. CDR3 length: 13 residues. CDR3 in DNA: TGTGCCAGCAGTCCTGGACTGCGACAGACCCAGTACTTC. Protein sequence: CASSPGLRQTQYF.

The rearrangement uses TRBV7-2 and TRBJ2-3; 7 nucleotides line up with TRBD1. The CDR3 covers 14 residues. Germline V gene data show CDR1 as SGHTA and CDR2 as FQGNSA. V dropped 2 bases and J dropped 7; count of bases not matched to a gene: 6. DNA of the CDR3: TGTGCCAGCAGCTTAAACGGGGACAGCCATACGCAGTATTTT. Amino acids: CASSLNGDSHTQYF.

The chain recombines TRBV18 with TRBJ1-2; unclear D gene. V was cut by 3 bases and J by 8 bases, with 13 bases left in between. CDR3 length equals 13 residues. Germline CDR1 is KGHSH and CDR2 is LQKENI. CDR3 region: CASSPDTSKGYTF. CDR3 coding DNA: TGTGCCAGCTCACCTGACACCTCTAAGGGCTACACCTTC.

V usage is TRBV3-1 (or the pseudogene TRBV3-2) and J usage is TRBJ1-1; 8 bases are shared with TRBD1. The CDR3 spans 16 residues. Per germline, CDR1 LGHDT and CDR2 YNNKEL (reference sequence). Trimming at V came to 1 base and at J to 2 bases, leaving 6 bases not matched to a gene. The CDR3 nucleotides read TGTGCCAGCAGCCAAGGGGTGGGACAGGCCAACACTGAAGCTTTCTTT. Translating it yields CASSQGVGQANTEAFF.

The CDR3 DNA follows: TGTGCCAGTAGTATGGGGGCGGGGGAGCTGTTTTTT. Translated, it gives CASSMGAGELFF. J is TRBJ2-2 and V is TRBV19, with D perhaps matching TRBD1 (6 bases). V was pared by 3 bases and J by 8 bases, with 7 bases between. Germline CDR1 LNHDA, CDR2 SQIVND (reference sequence). The CDR3 length is 12 residues.

The chain employs TRBV5-8 and TRBJ1-1; a weak D match, TRBD1 (5 bases). This CDR3 is 17 amino acids long. Trimming pared 3 bases from V and 0 bases from J, leaving 18 bases between. Germline CDR1 and CDR2: SGHTS and YDEGEE. The CDR3 region is CASSWDDREVLNTEAFF. CDR3 DNA: TGTGCCAGCAGCTGGGACGACAGAGAGGTGTTGAACACTGAAGCTTTCTTT. Complete variable domain (other parts from reference TRBV5-8 and TRBJ1-1): EAGVTQSPTHLIKTRGQQATLRCSPISGHTSVYWYQQALGLGLQFLLWYDEGEERNRGNFPPRFSGRQFPNYSSELNVNALELEDSALYLCASSWDDREVLNTEAFFGQGTRLTVV.

In the case of this clone: No DNA is shown, since the ends of the CDR3 on it are uncertain; the CDR3 is the one TCRdb lists. The V gene is TRBV5-5, the J gene TRBJ2-7; the table gives TRBD1 as D, unverified against the DNA. In germline, CDR1 is SGHKS, CDR2 YYEKEE (reference sequence). Counting both end residues, the CDR3 totals 16 amino acids. This chain's CDR3 is CASSTSGQSNGYEQYF.

This chain links TRBV7-9 with TRBJ2-2, with a weak D call TRBD2 (6 bases). The germline V gene has CDR1 SEHNR and CDR2 FQNEAQ (reference sequence). The CDR3 totals 15 residues. Trimming took off 3 bases at V and 4 bases at J, with 12 bases between the two ends. This chain's CDR3 is CASSFPGVGTGELFF. In nucleotides, the CDR3 is TGTGCCAGCAGCTTCCCGGGAGTTGGCACCGGGGAGCTGTTTTTT.

V usage is TRBV27 and J usage is TRBJ2-7; 7 nucleotides match TRBD2. The germline V gene has CDR1 MNHEY and CDR2 SMNVEV (reference sequence). V trimming: 6 bases; J trimming: 1 base; junction bases outside the gene matches: 9. CDR3 length: 15 residues. This CDR3 is CASRPLGEGSYEQYF. The CDR3 DNA reads TGTGCCAGCAGACCCTTGGGGGAGGGGTCCTACGAGCAGTACTTC.

This chain uses TRBV3-1 (or the pseudogene TRBV3-2) with TRBJ1-4; D unresolved. Trimming took 8 bases from V and 5 from J, leaving 15 bases between them. CDR1 LGHDT and CDR2 YNNKEL come from the germline V gene (reference sequence). This CDR3 has 14 residues. The CDR3, as DNA: TGTGCCAGCCGACCCGGTACAGCCAATGAAAAACTGTTTTTT. Protein: CASRPGTANEKLFF.

V gene TRBV10-1 combines with J gene TRBJ1-6; 7 nucleotides match TRBD1. Germline V gene lookup returns CDR1 WNHNN and CDR2 SYGVQD (reference sequence). V gave up 3 bases and J gave up 8 bases; unmatched junction bases: 7. The CDR3 extends over 15 amino acids. The CDR3 loop reads CASSEGTVGYSPLHF. The CDR3 DNA reads as TGCGCCAGCAGTGAAGGGACAGTCGGTTATTCACCCCTCCACTTT.

Only a few counts were recorded for this clone. The chain combines TRBV5-6 with TRBJ2-7; D is undetermined. The CDR3 runs to 12 residues. Germline-derived CDR1 and CDR2 are SGHDT and YYEEEE. With 0 bases removed from V and 2 bases from J, the gap between germline ends came to 3 bases. The CDR3 region has the DNA TGTGCCAGCAGCTTGGAAACCTACGAGCAGTACTTC. Amino acid sequence: CASSLETYEQYF.

This chain uses TRBV12-5 with TRBJ1-2, with D possibly TRBD1 on 6 matching bases. This CDR3 comprises 17 residues. Trimming shortened V by 6 bases and J by 5 bases, and 25 bases separated the two germline ends. The germline gives CDR1 LGHNT, CDR2 FRNRAP. The CDR3 sequence: CASGPVVTARGVYGYTF. The CDR3 bases are TGTGCTAGTGGCCCGGTCGTAACCGCCAGGGGTGTTTATGGCTACACCTTC.

V gene TRBV19 combines with J gene TRBJ1-1; 7 nucleotides align to TRBD1. V trimming: 5 bases; J trimming: 11 bases; junction bases outside the gene matches: 8. This CDR3 has 12 amino acids. The V gene's germline CDR1 is LNHDA and CDR2 SQIVND (reference sequence). This CDR3 reads CASSDGQDVAFF. For the CDR3, the DNA is TGTGCCAGTAGTGATGGACAGGATGTGGCTTTCTTT.

This chain connects TRBV5-1 to TRBJ2-7; 8 nucleotides align to TRBD2. The CDR3 length is 16 residues. From germline, CDR1 is SGHRS and CDR2 YFSETQ. The trim removed 0 bases at V and 4 bases at J, leaving 9 bases unmatched. This CDR3 is CASSLEPAGGVYEQYF. CDR3 sequence (DNA): TGCGCCAGCAGCTTGGAGCCGGCGGGGGGTGTTTACGAGCAGTACTTC. Full variable domain (missing parts from reference TRBV5-1 and TRBJ2-7): KAGVTQTPRYLIKTRGQQVTLSCSPISGHRSVSWYQQTPGQGLQFLFEYFSETQRNKGNFPGRFSGRQFSNSRSEMNVSTLELGDSALYLCASSLEPAGGVYEQYFGPGTRLTVT.

V is TRBV15 and J is TRBJ1-5; D gene uncertain. CDR1 is LNHNV and CDR2 is YYDKDF in the germline V gene (reference sequence). With 3 bases removed from V and 7 bases from J, the gap between germline ends came to 7 bases. The CDR3 is 12 residues long. The CDR3 region has the DNA TGTGCCACCAGCAGTCACGCACAGCCCCAGCATTTT. Translated, it gives CATSSHAQPQHF. Filled out from reference TRBV15 and TRBJ1-5, the complete variable domain reads DAMVIQNPRYQVTQFGKPVTLSCSQTLNHNVMYWYQQKSSQAPKLLFHYYDKDFNNEADTPDNFQSRRPNTSFCFLDIRSPGLGDTAMYLCATSSHAQPQHFGDGTRLSIL.

The chain couples TRBV25-1 to TRBJ2-7; D is unresolved. V was cut by 7 bases and J by 1 base, with 17 bases left in between. This CDR3 has 15 residues. CDR1 is MGHDK and CDR2 is SYGVNS in the germline V gene. The CDR3 here is CASKPDGHFSYEQYF. CDR3 nucleotides: TGTGCCAGCAAACCAGACGGCCATTTTTCCTACGAGCAGTACTTC.

In regard to this clone: This same CDR3 is encoded by further DNA sequences in the sample. The gene calls are TRBV29-1 and TRBJ1-1; D uncertain. The CDR3 length is 12 residues. V dropped 6 bases and J dropped 4 bases, with 12 bases sitting between them. Germline V CDR1 and CDR2: SQVTM, ANQGSEA. The CDR3 DNA sequence: TGCAGCGTGAACAGAGGTCCCACTGAAGCTTTCTTT. Protein sequence: CSVNRGPTEAFF.

This clone has only one observation. The chain couples TRBV6-5 to TRBJ1-2; unclear D gene. CDR1 MNHEY and CDR2 SVGAGI come from the germline V gene. CDR3 length: 10 amino acids. V lost 10 bases and J lost 7, with 10 bases in between. In nucleotides, the CDR3 is TGTGCCACCGGACGGGGTGGCTACACCTTC. This gives the protein CATGRGGYTF.

This clone was counted a few times. CDR3: CASSLNGHNSPLHF. CDR3 nucleotides: TGTGCCAGCAGCTTGAACGGGCACAATTCACCCCTCCACTTT. The chain has TRBV5-4 and TRBJ1-6; D uncertain. V lost 1 base and J lost 7, with 9 bases in between. Germline CDR1 and CDR2: SGHNT and YYREEE (reference sequence). The CDR3 length is 14 residues. Full variable domain (rest looked up from reference TRBV5-4 and TRBJ1-6): ETGVTQSPTHLIKTRGQQVTLRCSSQSGHNTVSWYQQALGQGPQFIFQYYREEENGRGNFPPRFSGLQFPNYSSELNVNALELDDSALYLCASSLNGHNSPLHFGNGTRLTVT.

The rearrangement joins TRBV20-1 to TRBJ1-1, with unresolved D. CDR3 size: 9 residues. V lost 7 bases to trimming and J lost 12 bases, with 12 bases between them. The germline gives CDR1 DFQATT, CDR2 SNEGSKA (reference sequence). The CDR3 DNA sequence: TGCAGTGTTACAATACAGACTTTCTTT. Its protein product is CSVTIQTFF.

The chain employs TRBV7-8 and TRBJ1-5; 7 bases align to TRBD1. CDR3 size: 14 residues. Germline trimming cut 6 bases from V and 5 bases from J; bases unmatched to any gene: 7. Germline V gene sequence: CDR1 SGHVS, CDR2 FQNEAQ. The CDR3 here is CASSLGTDDQPQHF. For the CDR3, the DNA is TGTGCCAGCAGTCTAGGGACAGACGATCAGCCCCAGCATTTT. Full variable domain (rest looked up from reference TRBV7-8 and TRBJ1-5): GAGVSQSPRYKVAKRGQDVALRCDPISGHVSLFWYQQALGQGPEFLTYFQNEAQLDKSGLPSDRFFAERPEGSVSTLKIQRTQQEDSAVYLCASSLGTDDQPQHFGDGTRLSIL.

This rearrangement joins TRBV6-1 to TRBJ2-7; no firm D call. CDR3 length: 13 residues. From germline, CDR1 is MNHNS and CDR2 SASEGT. The germline V and J ends were trimmed by 2 bases and 1 base, with 6 bases remaining between them. This CDR3 is CASSERASYEQYF. CDR3 coding DNA: TGTGCCAGCAGTGAAAGAGCATCCTACGAGCAGTACTTC.

V gene TRBV2 combines with J gene TRBJ2-5; 7 bases agree with TRBD1. V lost 6 bases, J lost 2 bases, and 0 bases stayed unmatched. This CDR3 has 12 residues. Germline CDR1 is SNHLY and CDR2 is FYNNEI. The CDR3 reads CASRDRQETQYF. DNA of the CDR3: TGTGCCAGCAGGGACAGGCAAGAGACCCAGTACTTC.

This rearrangement joins TRBV7-3 to TRBJ2-7; TRBD2 agrees at 10 bases. Germline V lookup: CDR1 SGHTA, CDR2 FQGTGA. The CDR3 totals 15 residues. The V and J ends lost 3 bases and 5 bases, in that order; junction bases with no gene match: 7. The CDR3 bases are TGTGCCAGCAGCTTTAGCGGGAGGCCTATCGACGAGCAGTACTTC. Its translation: CASSFSGRPIDEQYF.

The table lists this clone with a count of one. V and J are TRBV1 and TRBJ2-7; the D call of TRBD2 is as the table states it, not checked on the DNA. TRBV1 has pseudogene status. The CDR3 sequence is 18 residues long. CDR3 protein: CTSSRPLGGVAVTYEQYF. CDR3 sequence (DNA): TGCACCAGCAGCCGACCCCTTGGGGGGGTAGCGGTAACCTACGAGCAGTACTTC.

The CDR3 here is CATSREISETQYF. CDR3 coding DNA: TGTGCCACCAGCAGAGAAATCTCGGAGACCCAGTACTTC. The chain recombines TRBV15 with TRBJ2-5; D not resolved. The CDR3 extends over 13 amino acids. V lost 0 bases and J lost 5, with 7 bases in between. CDR1 is LNHNV and CDR2 is YYDKDF in the germline V gene (reference sequence).